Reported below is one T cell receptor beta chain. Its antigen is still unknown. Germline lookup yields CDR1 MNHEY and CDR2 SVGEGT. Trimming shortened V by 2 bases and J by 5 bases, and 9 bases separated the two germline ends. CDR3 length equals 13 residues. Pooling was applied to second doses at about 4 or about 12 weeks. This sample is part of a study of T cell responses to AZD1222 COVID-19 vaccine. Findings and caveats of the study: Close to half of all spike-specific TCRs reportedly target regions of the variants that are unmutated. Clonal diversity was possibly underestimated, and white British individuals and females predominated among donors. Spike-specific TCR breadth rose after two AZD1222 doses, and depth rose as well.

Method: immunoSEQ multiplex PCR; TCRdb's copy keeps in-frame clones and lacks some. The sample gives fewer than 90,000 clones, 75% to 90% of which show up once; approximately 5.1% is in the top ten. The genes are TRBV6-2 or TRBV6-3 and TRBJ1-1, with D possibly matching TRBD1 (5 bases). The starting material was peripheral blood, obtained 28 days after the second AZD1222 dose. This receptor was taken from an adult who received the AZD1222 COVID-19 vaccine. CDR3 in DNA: TGTGCCAGCAGTTACATAGGGGTGACTGAAGCTTTCTTT. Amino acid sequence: CASSYIGVTEAFF.